This is a list of T cell receptor beta chains from one sample in a study of T cell responses to AZD1222 COVID-19 vaccine. Produced via immunoSEQ multiplex PCR; TCRdb's table is partial and in-frame only. The sample holds more than 150,000 clones, 94% seen once. The sample in question was peripheral blood, obtained on day 0 of AZD1222 vaccination. All receptors come from an adult in good health. Each CDR3 is given with its conserved first and last residue. The D gene is left open where the match is weak. The size entry is marked missing in some rows and otherwise reads once, few, many or a size class.

NA	TRBV25-1	TRBJ1-2	NA	TGTGCCAGCAGTGAAAACGGCCCTAACTATGGCTACACCTTC	CASSENGPNYGYTF
once	TRBV7-9	TRBJ1-1	TRBD1	TGTGCCAGCAGCTTGGGACAGGGAGGTTCGGCCCACACTGAAGCTTTCTTT	CASSLGQGGSAHTEAFF
NA	TRBV5-5	TRBJ2-2	NA	TGTGCCAGCAGCTCGGACCCACCCGGAGCCGGGGAGCTGTTTTTT	CASSSDPPGAGELFF
NA	TRBV27	TRBJ2-2	NA	TGTGCCAGCAGTGCCGGACTCCCCAGCGGGGAGCTGTTTTTT	CASSAGLPSGELFF
NA	TRBV28	TRBJ2-2	NA	TGTGCCAGCAGTTTCCGGGGGGAGCTGTTTTTT	CASSFRGELFF
NA	TRBV9	TRBJ1-2	NA	TGTGCCAGCAGCGACGCCGGGGATAGTAATGGCTACACCTTC	CASSDAGDSNGYTF
NA	TRBV5-3	TRBJ2-7	TRBD2	TGTGCCAGAAGGGCGAGTGCGCTAGCGGGAGGACCCGCCTACGAGCAGTACTTC	CARRASALAGGPAYEQYF
NA	TRBV5-8	TRBJ1-1	NA	TGTGCCAGCAGCGATATGACCGGTCTCGCTTTCTTT	CASSDMTGLAFF
NA	TRBV4-2	TRBJ1-2	NA	TGTGCCAGCAGCCAAGAGGCCCGAGGTTTTAGGAACTATGGCTACACCTTC	CASSQEARGFRNYGYTF
NA	TRBV29-1	TRBJ2-5	NA	TGCAGCGTCTCCCCTGGGACGGGAGAGACCCAGTACTTC	CSVSPGTGETQYF
NA	TRBV7-8	TRBJ2-7	NA	TGTGCCAGCAGCTTAGGCCTTAGAGACGAGCAGTACTTC	CASSLGLRDEQYF
NA	TRBV27	TRBJ1-6	TRBD1	TGTGCCAGCAGACGGGGACAGGGCGGTTCACCCCTCCACTTT	CASRRGQGGSPLHF
NA	TRBV3-1/TRBV3-2	TRBJ2-7	NA	TGTGCCAGCAGCCAAGACCCGGGCGCCTCCGCGAGCTCCTACGAGCAGTACTTC	CASSQDPGASASSYEQYF
NA	TRBV7-6	TRBJ1-5	NA	TGTGCCAGCAGCTTATCGGAACAGGGAAGTCAGCCCCAGCATTTT	CASSLSEQGSQPQHF
NA	TRBV24-1	TRBJ2-2	NA	TGTGCCACCAGTGATATGGGGAGCGGGGAGCTGTTTTTT	CATSDMGSGELFF
once	TRBV5-1	TRBJ2-7	NA	TGCGCCAGCAGCGGCGGGACTGAGGTCTCCTACGAGCAGTACTTC	CASSGGTEVSYEQYF
NA	TRBV15	TRBJ2-7	NA	TGTGCCACCAGCAGAGATCTAGGGACAAAGGGGGCCTACGAGCAGTACTTC	CATSRDLGTKGAYEQYF
NA	TRBV7-6	TRBJ1-1	NA	TGTGCCAGCAGCCCCCCCGGCGGGGGGACTGAAGCTTTCTTT	CASSPPGGGTEAFF
NA	TRBV5-4	TRBJ2-5	NA	TGTGCCAGCAGCTTGGATCCAGCCGAGACCCAGTACTTC	CASSLDPAETQYF
NA	TRBV28	TRBJ1-2	NA	TGTGCCCTAGGTACAGCCTTATATGGCTACACCTTC	CALGTALYGYTF
NA	TRBV3-1/TRBV3-2	TRBJ1-2	NA	TGTGCCAGCAGCCAAGGGCCCGTCTATGGCTACACCTTC	CASSQGPVYGYTF
NA	TRBV2	TRBJ1-2	NA	TGTGCCAGCAGTGAAGCGATGGACATCCTCTATGGCTACACCTTC	CASSEAMDILYGYTF
NA	TRBV5-1	TRBJ2-5	TRBD2	TGCGCCAGCAGCTTGGCGGGACTAGCGGGAGCACAGACCCAGTACTTC	CASSLAGLAGAQTQYF
NA	TRBV2	TRBJ2-7	NA	TGTGCCAGCAGTTACTACGGTGAGCAGTACTTC	CASSYYGEQYF
NA	TRBV7-2	TRBJ2-3	TRBD1	TGTGCCAGCAGCTTAGTCCCGGACAGGGTCACAGATACGCAGTATTTT	CASSLVPDRVTDTQYF
NA	TRBV9	TRBJ1-1	NA	TGTGCCAGCAGCGTAGTCCCGAACACTGAAGCTTTCTTT	CASSVVPNTEAFF
NA	TRBV4-1	TRBJ1-5	NA	TGCGCCAGCAGCCTAGCGAGTAACAGGGAACCTAATCAGCCCCAGCATTTT	CASSLASNREPNQPQHF
NA	TRBV6-1	TRBJ1-6	NA	TGTGCCAGCAGTGAAGGGAATTCACCCCTCCACTTT	CASSEGNSPLHF
NA	TRBV19	TRBJ2-3	NA	TGTGCCAGTAGTATGAGAGTAGATACGCAGTATTTT	CASSMRVDTQYF
NA	TRBV7-8	TRBJ2-7	NA	TGTGCCAGCACCCACCGGGACGAGCAGTACTTC	CASTHRDEQYF
NA	TRBV7-2	TRBJ2-3	TRBD2	TGTGCCAGCAGCCCCAGGATTACTAGCGGGAGTGTAGATACGCAGTATTTT	CASSPRITSGSVDTQYF
NA	TRBV10-2	TRBJ1-3	NA	TGCGCCAGCAGTGAGCCCAAGGGGTCTGGAAACACCATATATTTT	CASSEPKGSGNTIYF
NA	TRBV3-1/TRBV3-2	TRBJ2-7	TRBD2	TGTGCCAGCAGCCAACAAAGCGGGAGGTACGAGCAGTACTTC	CASSQQSGRYEQYF
NA	TRBV28	TRBJ1-4	TRBD1	TGTGCCAGCACCACAGGGGGGTGGGGTAGACTGGAAAAACTGTTTTTT	CASTTGGWGRLEKLFF